Below are 27 T cell receptor beta chains sequenced from a single sample in a study of beta chain features in type 1 diabetes. The authors reverse transcribed all of the isolated RNA, so sequencing captured expressed TCRB transcripts. TCRdb's copy holds only in-frame clones and misses some; the assay was immunoSEQ multiplex PCR. Of more than 300,000 clones in the sample, approximately 16% are singletons; the top ten hold more than 0.015%. Sequencing used naive CD4+ T cells from blood. The receptor source for this set is a woman aged 18-29 years in good health.

This clone was picked up a small number of times. The chain carries TRBV7-6 and TRBJ1-1; no reliable D call. Germline CDR1 and CDR2: SGHVS and FNYEAQ. Trimming pared 1 base from V and 1 base from J, leaving 4 bases between. This CDR3 has 13 amino acids. This chain's CDR3 is CASSLGQNTEAFF. For the CDR3, the DNA is TGTGCCAGCAGCTTAGGGCAGAACACTGAAGCTTTCTTT.

The chain couples TRBV9 to TRBJ1-1, with 7 positions matching TRBD1. The CDR3 is 13 residues long. The germline V gene has CDR1 SGDLS and CDR2 YYNGEE. J gave up 9 bases and V 2 bases, and 7 bases lay outside the gene matches. The CDR3 bases are TGTGCCAGCAGCGTGGACAGGACCCTTCAAGCTTTCTTT. Translating it yields CASSVDRTLQAFF.

In its sample, this clone was seen a few times. The gene calls are TRBV6-1 and TRBJ2-3; 13 nucleotides line up with TRBD2. Looked up from germline, CDR1 is MNHNS and CDR2 is SASEGT. V lost 1 base to trimming and J lost 6 bases; unmatched junction nucleotides: 7. The CDR3 runs to 17 residues. The CDR3 DNA is TGTGCCAGCAGTGAAGTCTGGACTAGCGGGAGAGCGGATACGCAGTATTTT. Translation gives CASSEVWTSGRADTQYF.

This clone appeared a few times. The rearrangement links TRBV30 to TRBJ1-1, with 9 bases matching TRBD1. This CDR3 spans 13 amino acids. The V gene's germline CDR1 is GTSNPN and CDR2 SVGIG (reference sequence). The V gene end was trimmed by 1 base and the J gene end by 5 bases; junction bases not matched to a gene: 2. This CDR3 is CAWSETGGTEAFF. The CDR3 DNA reads TGTGCCTGGAGTGAGACAGGGGGGACTGAAGCTTTCTTT.

In its sample, this clone was seen a few times. Distinct nucleotide sequences in the sample also encode this CDR3. This chain connects TRBV30 to TRBJ2-3; 9 bases line up with TRBD1. This CDR3 has 14 residues. Germline CDR1 is GTSNPN and CDR2 is SVGIG (reference sequence). With 0 bases clipped from V and 4 bases from J, the junction kept 2 bases outside the gene matches. The CDR3 DNA follows: TGTGCCTGGAGTGTTGGACAGGGGCCAGATACGCAGTATTTT. Its protein product is CAWSVGQGPDTQYF.

The chain couples TRBV5-1 to TRBJ2-1; 9 bases map to TRBD1. CDR1 is SGHRS and CDR2 is YFSETQ in the germline V gene. The CDR3 runs 15 residues. With V trimmed by 3 bases and J by 6 bases, 7 bases remained unmatched. The CDR3 loop reads CASSYPGTGSNEQFF. CDR3 bases: TGCGCCAGCAGCTACCCCGGGACAGGGTCCAATGAGCAGTTCTTC.

This clone was detected only a few times. This sequence joins TRBV7-9 and TRBJ2-7; the match to TRBD2 covers 7 bases. The germline V gene has CDR1 SEHNR and CDR2 FQNEAQ (reference sequence). V shed 1 base, J shed 2 bases, and the junction held 8 bases outside the gene matches. The CDR3 is 16 residues long. This CDR3 is CASSLDGSGLTYEQYF. The CDR3 bases are TGTGCCAGCAGCTTAGATGGTAGCGGGCTTACCTACGAGCAGTACTTC.

The chain has TRBV18 and TRBJ2-1, with 10 bases lining up with TRBD1. V was pared by 3 bases and J by 2 bases, with 1 base of the junction left unmatched. The V gene's germline CDR1 is KGHSH and CDR2 LQKENI. This CDR3 has 15 amino acids. CDR3 loop: CASSPGQGPYNEQFF. The DNA for the CDR3 is TGTGCCAGCTCACCGGGACAGGGGCCCTACAATGAGCAGTTCTTC.

This clone showed up just a few times. The genes are TRBV5-4 and TRBJ2-5; TRBD1 matches 10 bases. After removal of 4 bases from V and 7 bases from J, the junction contained 10 bases not matched to a gene. Looked up from germline, CDR1 is SGHNT and CDR2 is YYREEE (reference sequence). This CDR3 has 15 amino acids. DNA of the CDR3: TGTGCCAGCAGCGTTTGGACAGGGGGGAGGGGGACCCAGTACTTC. Protein: CASSVWTGGRGTQYF.

The chain couples TRBV27 to TRBJ1-1; 7 bases map to TRBD1. The CDR3 runs to 15 residues. V lost 2 bases and J lost 6; bases outside the gene matches: 9. The germline V gene encodes CDR1 MNHEY and CDR2 SMNVEV (reference sequence). CDR3 loop: CASSLSYRGAAEAFF. The CDR3 DNA reads TGTGCCAGCAGTTTAAGTTACAGGGGCGCCGCTGAAGCTTTCTTT.

V and J are TRBV9 and TRBJ2-7; 9 positions agree with TRBD1. J gave up 3 bases and V 4 bases, and 8 bases lay outside the gene matches. The CDR3 contains 15 residues. Germline V gene sequence: CDR1 SGDLS, CDR2 YYNGEE. The CDR3 nucleotides are TGTGCCAGCAGCTCTCACCCGGGACAGGGCTACGAGCAGTACTTC. Amino acids: CASSSHPGQGYEQYF.

The chain has TRBV7-3 and TRBJ2-3; 13 bases agree with TRBD2. The trim removed 1 base at V and 5 bases at J, leaving 0 bases unmatched. The CDR3 has 15 residues. Per the germline V gene, CDR1 is SGHTA and CDR2 is FQGTGA. The CDR3 coding sequence is TGTGCCAGCAGCTTAAGGACTAGCGGGAGAGATACGCAGTATTTT. It codes for CASSLRTSGRDTQYF.

Points on this clone: Different DNA sequences within this sample yield the same CDR3. J is TRBJ1-2 and V is TRBV28; TRBD1 aligns across 7 bases. The CDR3 contains 12 residues. J was trimmed by 7 bases and V by 2 bases; bases with no gene match: 1. Germline V lookup: CDR1 MDHEN, CDR2 SYDVKM. CDR3 bases: TGTGCCAGCAGTTTAAGACAGGGTGGCTACACCTTC. This encodes CASSLRQGGYTF.

This clone was counted between two and nine times. This rearrangement joins TRBV6-8 to TRBJ2-2; TRBD1 matches at 7 bases. V lost 2 bases and J lost 6; bases outside the gene matches: 9. The CDR3 consists of 16 residues. Germline V gene sequence: CDR1 MNHGY, CDR2 SAAAGT. The CDR3 coding sequence is TGTGCCAGCAGTTACGTTCCCGGGACAGCTGCCGGGGAGCTGTTTTTT. Its protein product is CASSYVPGTAAGELFF.

A few counts support this clone. This chain connects TRBV30 to TRBJ1-5; 9 bases fit TRBD1. The CDR3 contains 14 residues. V lost 5 bases and J lost 0; bases outside the gene matches: 2. In germline, CDR1 is GTSNPN, CDR2 SVGIG (reference sequence). This chain's CDR3 is CAWDRGNSNQPQHF. CDR3 nucleotide sequence: TGTGCCTGGGACAGGGGGAATAGCAATCAGCCCCAGCATTTT.

This chain joins TRBV19 and TRBJ2-2, with D maybe TRBD1 (7 bases). V lost 8 bases and J 4 bases, leaving 14 bases between the germline ends. From germline, CDR1 is LNHDA and CDR2 SQIVND (reference sequence). This CDR3 spans 14 amino acids. The CDR3 DNA reads TGTGCCAGTGGGAGACAGGGAGGCACCGGGGAGCTGTTTTTT. Translated, it gives CASGRQGGTGELFF. The variable domain in full, with the rest retrieved from reference TRBV19 and TRBJ2-2, is DGGITQSPKYLFRKEGQNVTLSCEQNLNHDAMYWYRQDPGQGLRLIYYSQIVNDFQKGDIAEGYSVSREKKESFPLTVTSAQKNPTAFYLCASGRQGGTGELFFGEGSRLTVL.

There are a few counts of this clone. The J gene is TRBJ1-2, the V gene TRBV4-3; 7 bases map to TRBD1. CDR3 length: 14 amino acids. The trim removed 2 bases at V and 8 bases at J, leaving 8 bases unmatched. Germline values: CDR1 LGHNA, CDR2 YSLEER. The CDR3 spells CASSQSYTGVGYTF. In nucleotides, the CDR3 is TGCGCCAGCAGCCAATCTTACACAGGGGTCGGCTACACCTTC.

The genes are TRBV4-3 and TRBJ2-7; D possibly corresponds to TRBD1 (6 bases). Per germline, CDR1 LGHNA and CDR2 YSLEER. Trimming removed 2 bases at V and 0 bases at J, with 11 bases between. The CDR3 consists of 15 residues. CDR3 nucleotide sequence: TGCGCCAGCAGCCAACTCCTGGGGGCCTCCTACGAGCAGTACTTC. Translating it yields CASSQLLGASYEQYF.

This clone was recorded a few times. This chain joins TRBV30 and TRBJ2-3, with TRBD1 identical over 11 bases. The CDR3 totals 15 residues. Looked up from germline, CDR1 is GTSNPN and CDR2 is SVGIG (reference sequence). The V gene end was trimmed by 2 bases and the J gene end by 6 bases; junction bases not matched to a gene: 7. CDR3 amino acids: CAWSFAGTGGDTQYF. CDR3 bases: TGTGCCTGGAGTTTCGCCGGGACAGGGGGTGATACGCAGTATTTT.

This clone was seen a few times. The rearrangement links TRBV29-1 to TRBJ2-1; 12 positions match TRBD2. J was trimmed by 6 bases and V by 3 bases; bases with no gene match: 6. The CDR3 totals 15 residues. Germline V lookup: CDR1 SQVTM, CDR2 ANQGSEA. The CDR3 DNA reads as TGCAGCGTTGATTTTCGACTAGCGGGAGTCAATGAGCAGTTCTTC. It yields the protein CSVDFRLAGVNEQFF.

The gene calls are TRBV29-1 and TRBJ1-5; a possible D gene is TRBD1 (6 bases). The CDR3 contains 13 residues. Trimming removed 4 bases at V and 10 bases at J, with 17 bases between. Germline values: CDR1 SQVTM, CDR2 ANQGSEA. CDR3 sequence: CSVVEGVGRPQHF. The CDR3 DNA sequence: TGCAGCGTTGTTGAGGGGGTCGGTAGACCCCAGCATTTT.

This clone was counted a few times. This chain connects TRBV6-4 to TRBJ2-1, with 9 bases that match TRBD2. This CDR3 comprises 14 residues. V was clipped by 6 bases and J by 15 bases; unmatched bases: 15. Per germline, CDR1 MRHNA and CDR2 SNTAGT. The DNA of the CDR3 is TGTGCCAGCAGCCTTCCGGGACTAGCTGAAAAGCTGTTCTTC. Its translation is CASSLPGLAEKLFF.

This clone was recorded a few times. The chain combines TRBV7-3 with TRBJ2-7; the match to TRBD1 covers 7 bases. Unmatched junction bases numbered 9, after V lost 5 bases and J lost 2 bases. The CDR3 totals 15 residues. Germline CDR1 SGHTA, CDR2 FQGTGA. CDR3 residues: CASSRSPGTAYEQYF. CDR3 nucleotide sequence: TGTGCCAGCAGCCGCTCCCCCGGGACAGCCTACGAGCAGTACTTC.

The rearrangement uses TRBV5-6 and TRBJ2-5; TRBD1 matches 7 bases. Germline V gene data show CDR1 as SGHDT and CDR2 as YYEEEE. V lost 4 bases, J lost 4 bases, and 10 bases stayed unmatched. CDR3 length: 15 amino acids. CDR3 in DNA: TGTGCCAGCAGCAAGATAGACAGGGCCGCAGAGACCCAGTACTTC. Encoded protein: CASSKIDRAAETQYF.

This sequence joins TRBV6-5 and TRBJ2-2, with D hard to call. The length of the CDR3 is 13 residues. Looked up from germline, CDR1 is MNHEY and CDR2 is SVGAGI. The ends were cut back, 6 bases at V and 6 bases at J, with 11 bases in the middle. The CDR3 protein is CASRRSVPGELFF. The DNA of the CDR3 is TGTGCCAGCAGGCGGTCGGTGCCCGGGGAGCTGTTTTTT.

The chain couples TRBV6-5 to TRBJ1-1; D not certain. The germline CDR1 and CDR2 sequences are MNHEY and SVGAGI. The V end lost 2 bases, the J end lost 0 bases, and 4 bases lay between the germline ends. This CDR3 has 13 residues. CDR3 nucleotide sequence: TGTGCCAGCAGTTACGACATGAACACTGAAGCTTTCTTT. Translation: CASSYDMNTEAFF.

As concerns this clone: Other nucleotide sequences from this sample produce the same CDR3. This CDR3 reads CASSPGQSYEQYF. The CDR3 DNA sequence: TGTGCCAGCAGTCCGGGACAGAGTTACGAGCAGTACTTC. The chain employs TRBV28 and TRBJ2-7; 7 positions match TRBD1. The CDR3 sequence is 13 residues long. Germline CDR1 reads MDHEN; CDR2 reads SYDVKM. Unmatched junction bases numbered 5, after V lost 5 bases and J lost 4 bases.